The clone carrying this T cell receptor beta chain was detected only once. The method was immunoSEQ multiplex PCR; TCRdb's version includes in-frame clones alone and lacks a portion of them. The table records about 14,000 clones, over 80% of them present only once. The data stem from a study of technical replicates of blood from a few donors. Germline V CDR1 and CDR2: SNHLY, FYNNEI. This CDR3 contains 10 residues. Deletions cut 3 bases from V and 12 bases from J, with 6 bases between. This sequence joins TRBV2 and TRBJ2-1; D is perhaps TRBD2 (5 bases). The sequence came from a human donor in good health. The sequencing sample was made of PBMCs. Here the CDR3 DNA reads TGTGCCAGCAGTGACGGGGTGCAGTTCTTC. This encodes CASSDGVQFF.